Below are 22 T cell receptor beta chains sequenced from a single sample in a study of blood T cells in healthy people across ages. Next came a second PCR, run for about 7 to 12 cycles, which used a sample-barcoded 5' primer along with a J-beta primer mix. Each CDR3 protein is one row after TCRdb ran MiXCR on the 5' RACE reads. The sample yields almost 800,000 distinct CDR3 sequences, 55% to 75% seen once. Material for sequencing was blood. These receptors were obtained from a young man in good health.

The rearrangement links TRBV20-1 to TRBJ2-3; 10 bases match TRBD2. V lost 1 base, J lost 5 bases, and 3 bases stayed unmatched. This CDR3 region has 14 residues. Germline assignment: CDR1 DFQATT and CDR2 SNEGSKA (reference sequence). CDR3 residues: CSARGAGGQDTQYF. The DNA for the CDR3 is TGCAGTGCTAGAGGAGCGGGGGGGCAAGATACGCAGTATTTT.

This clonotype has just a few counts. The V gene is TRBV20-1, the J gene TRBJ2-7; TRBD2 is a possible D gene (6 bases). Germline V gives CDR1 DFQATT, CDR2 SNEGSKA (reference sequence). V shed 5 bases and J shed 4 bases, with 15 bases lying between them. This CDR3 has 13 residues. CDR3 nucleotides: TGCAGTGCTGAAGACGGGGGAATGTACGAGCAGTACTTC. Translating gives CSAEDGGMYEQYF.

This clonotype was picked up one time. The chain employs TRBV11-2 and TRBJ2-7; the D is unclear. With 5 bases removed from V and 10 bases from J, the gap between germline ends came to 15 bases. Per germline, CDR1 SGHAT and CDR2 FQNNGV. The CDR3 runs to 12 residues. The CDR3 sequence is CASSQIGLPQYF. CDR3 coding DNA: TGTGCCAGCAGCCAAATCGGGCTCCCTCAGTACTTC. Supplemented by reference TRBV11-2 and TRBJ2-7, the full variable domain reads EAGVAQSPRYKIIEKRQSVAFWCNPISGHATLYWYQQILGQGPKLLIQFQNNGVVDDSQLPKDRFSAERLKGVDSTLKIQPAKLEDSAVYLCASSQIGLPQYFGPGTRLTVT.

This sequence joins TRBV5-1 and TRBJ2-1; maybe TRBD1 (6 bases). Between the trimmed V and J ends, which lost 4 bases and 7 bases, there was a span of 12 bases. The CDR3 is 13 residues long. The germline CDR1 and CDR2 sequences are SGHRS and YFSETQ. CDR3 protein: CASSTGIANEQFF. DNA for the CDR3: TGCGCCAGCAGCACAGGGATTGCAAATGAGCAGTTCTTC.

This clonotype was seen only a few times. The genes are TRBV7-2 and TRBJ2-3; no firm D call. The CDR3 is made up of 15 amino acids. Trimming took off 0 bases at V and 4 bases at J, with 11 bases between the two ends. From germline, CDR1 is SGHTA and CDR2 FQGNSA. CDR3 in DNA: TGTGCCAGCAGCTTAGCGCGCAATCAACCAGATACGCAGTATTTT. It yields the protein CASSLARNQPDTQYF. The complete variable domain, with remaining parts taken from reference TRBV7-2 and TRBJ2-3, reads GAGVSQSPSNKVTEKGKDVELRCDPISGHTALYWYRQSLGQGLEFLIYFQGNSAPDKSGLPSDRFSAERTGGSVSTLTIQRTQQEDSAVYLCASSLARNQPDTQYFGPGTRLTVL.

This clonotype was detected only a few times. This chain connects TRBV5-5 to TRBJ2-3, with D unresolved. Per the germline V gene, CDR1 is SGHKS and CDR2 is YYEKEE (reference sequence). CDR3 size: 14 residues. Trimming shortened V by 2 bases and J by 3 bases, and 10 bases separated the two germline ends. CDR3 amino acids: CASSLPSATDTQYF. DNA of the CDR3: TGTGCCAGCAGCTTACCCTCCGCAACAGATACGCAGTATTTT.

This chain uses TRBV7-2 with TRBJ2-1; D is possibly TRBD1 or TRBD2 (6 bases each). CDR1 and CDR2 from the germline V gene are SGHTA and FQGNSA. This CDR3 spans 15 amino acids. Trimming removed 2 bases at V and 7 bases at J, with 15 bases between. CDR3 sequence: CASSLYGGFGNEQFF. In DNA, the CDR3 is TGTGCCAGCAGCTTATACGGGGGCTTTGGGAATGAGCAGTTCTTC. Based on the CDR3 plus reference TRBV7-2 and TRBJ2-1, the full variable domain is GAGVSQSPSNKVTEKGKDVELRCDPISGHTALYWYRQSLGQGLEFLIYFQGNSAPDKSGLPSDRFSAERTGGSVSTLTIQRTQQEDSAVYLCASSLYGGFGNEQFFGPGTRLTVL.

The J gene is TRBJ2-4, the V gene TRBV20-1, with a tentative D call TRBD1 (6 bases). V dropped 3 bases and J dropped 4 bases, with 13 bases sitting between them. CDR1 DFQATT and CDR2 SNEGSKA come from the germline V gene (reference sequence). This CDR3 comprises 14 residues. Here the CDR3 DNA reads TGCAGTGCTAGTAGTAATCAGGGGAAAAACATTCAGTACTTC. Encoded protein: CSASSNQGKNIQYF.

There are many counts of this clonotype. In DNA, the CDR3 is TGCAGCGTTGGACAGGGAGATGGCGAGCAGTACTTC. This translates into CSVGQGDGEQYF. The V gene is TRBV29-1, the J gene TRBJ2-7, with 7 bases lining up with TRBD1. CDR3 length: 12 residues. The J segment lost 6 bases and the V segment lost 4 bases, leaving 6 bases of the junction unmatched. Germline loops: CDR1 SQVTM, CDR2 ANQGSEA.

This clonotype has more than one count but fewer than ten. V and J are TRBV12-3 or TRBV12-4 and TRBJ2-1; a weak D match, TRBD1 (6 bases). Trimming removed 4 bases from V and 9 bases from J, with 7 bases in between. This CDR3 has 11 residues. The CDR3 nucleotides read TGTGCCAGCAGTTCGGACAGTGAGCAGTTCTTC. Protein: CASSSDSEQFF.

The sample holds a few counts of this clonotype. This chain links TRBV6-6 with TRBJ2-4, with 7 bases fitting TRBD1. The J call may not be correct, given that the DNA end is closer to TRBJ2-7. Germline loops: CDR1 MNHNY, CDR2 SVGAGI (reference sequence). The CDR3 length is 14 residues. The CDR3 DNA is TGTGCCAGCAGTTACTCGTCTCCAGGGGGCGAGCAGTACTTC. It is translated as CASSYSSPGGEQYF.

V usage is TRBV29-1 and J usage is TRBJ1-2, with D uncertain. This CDR3 is built from 14 residues. Trimming pared 3 bases from V and 3 bases from J, leaving 14 bases between. CDR1 and CDR2 (germline): SQVTM, ANQGSEA. CDR3 DNA: TGCAGCGTTGAGGACCCGACCGCGTACTATGGCTACACCTTC. This sequence encodes CSVEDPTAYYGYTF.

The chain combines TRBV6-5 with TRBJ2-1; TRBD2 might be the D (6 bases). The V and J ends lost 0 bases and 15 bases respectively, with 15 bases between them. Germline values: CDR1 MNHEY, CDR2 SVGAGI. CDR3 length: 13 residues. The CDR3, as DNA: TGTGCCAGCAGTTACTCGATACTAGCACGGGTGTTCTTC. Amino acids: CASSYSILARVFF.

As for this clonotype: The junction and the germline gene differ at one end; a read error may be behind it. The chain employs TRBV29-1 and TRBJ2-7; D is perhaps TRBD2 (6 bases). This CDR3 is built from 13 residues. CDR1 and CDR2 (germline): SQVTM, ANQGSEA. CDR3 DNA: TGCAACGTTGCTATGGGAGGCGCGGACGAGCAGTACTTC. This codes for CNVAMGGADEQYF.

This chain connects TRBV4-1 to TRBJ2-7, with D maybe TRBD1 (6 bases). Trimming stripped 1 base from V and 1 base from J, with 14 bases between. Looked up from germline, CDR1 is MGHRA and CDR2 is YSYEKL. CDR3 length: 16 amino acids. For the CDR3, the DNA is TGCGCCAGCAGCCAAGCCGACCGGGACAAGTCCTACGAGCAGTACTTC. Translated, it gives CASSQADRDKSYEQYF.

This clonotype was counted a few times. This rearrangement joins TRBV11-1 to TRBJ2-6; 9 nucleotides match TRBD1. This CDR3 region has 17 residues. CDR1 SGHAT and CDR2 FQDESV come from the germline V gene (reference sequence). The V and J ends lost 5 bases and 1 base, in that order; junction bases with no gene match: 6. CDR3 sequence reads: CASSPGTGSSGANVLTF. CDR3 in DNA: TGTGCCAGCAGCCCCGGGACAGGGTCGTCTGGGGCCAACGTCCTGACTTTC.

The CDR3, as DNA: TGCAGTGCTAGATCGGACCGCCAAGAGACCCAGTACTTC. This encodes CSARSDRQETQYF. The genes are TRBV20-1 and TRBJ2-5; unclear D gene. V was trimmed by 2 bases and J by 1 base, leaving 8 bases between them. The CDR3 is 13 residues long. Germline V CDR1 and CDR2: DFQATT, SNEGSKA (reference sequence).

The table lists this clonotype with a few counts. V is TRBV6-2 or TRBV6-3 and J is TRBJ2-5, with D maybe TRBD2 (5 bases). The tail of the sequence fits TRBJ2-7 better, so the J call may be wrong. CDR3 length: 13 amino acids. CDR1 and CDR2 from the germline V gene are MNHEY and SVGEGT. The CDR3 region has the DNA TGTGCCAGTTCACAACGAGGGAACGGCGAGCAGTACTTC. As protein: CASSQRGNGEQYF.

This clonotype was recorded only once. This chain uses TRBV10-2 with TRBJ2-2; TRBD2 matches 7 bases. The ends lost 4 bases at V and 1 base at J; junction bases unmatched: 0. From germline, CDR1 is WSHSY and CDR2 SAAADI. This CDR3 contains 14 residues. The CDR3 nucleotides read TGCGCCAGCAGTGGCGGGAGGAACACCGGGGAGCTGTTTTTT. It yields the protein CASSGGRNTGELFF.

This rearrangement joins TRBV20-1 to TRBJ1-6; unclear D gene. From germline, CDR1 is DFQATT and CDR2 SNEGSKA (reference sequence). The CDR3 runs to 12 residues. V gave up 6 bases and J gave up 8 bases, with 11 bases separating them. The CDR3 coding sequence is TGCAGTGCGAGGGCGATCGATTCACCCCTCCACTTT. Its translation is CSARAIDSPLHF.

This clonotype was seen a handful of times. This rearrangement joins TRBV6-1 to TRBJ1-2; 10 bases match TRBD1. Per the germline V gene, CDR1 is MNHNS and CDR2 is SASEGT. V lost 2 bases to trimming and J lost 5 bases; unmatched junction nucleotides: 2. The CDR3 is 14 amino acids. CDR3 in DNA: TGTGCCAGCAGTGAACAGGACAGGGGGTATGGCTACACCTTC. As protein: CASSEQDRGYGYTF.

V usage is TRBV6-2 or TRBV6-3 and J usage is TRBJ2-1; 8 bases are a match to TRBD2. CDR3 size: 15 residues. With V trimmed by 10 bases and J by 4 bases, 12 bases remained unmatched. Germline values: CDR1 MNHEY, CDR2 SVGEGT. The CDR3 DNA reads TGTGCCATATCAGCGAGCGGGAGTACGTACAATGAGCAGTTCTTC. Amino acid sequence: CAISASGSTYNEQFF.